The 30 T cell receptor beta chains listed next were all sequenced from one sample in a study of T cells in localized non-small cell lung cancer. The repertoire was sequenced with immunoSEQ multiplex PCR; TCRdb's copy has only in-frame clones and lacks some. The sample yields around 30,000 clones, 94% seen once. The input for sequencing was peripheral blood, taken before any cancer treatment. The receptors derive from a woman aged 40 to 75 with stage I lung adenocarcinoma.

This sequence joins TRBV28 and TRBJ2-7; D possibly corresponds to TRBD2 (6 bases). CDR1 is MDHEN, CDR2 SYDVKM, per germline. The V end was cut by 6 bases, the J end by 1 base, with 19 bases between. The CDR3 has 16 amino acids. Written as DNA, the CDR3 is TGTGCCAGCAGCTCCCCCGGGACTTTCATATCCTACGAGCAGTACTTC. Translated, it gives CASSSPGTFISYEQYF.

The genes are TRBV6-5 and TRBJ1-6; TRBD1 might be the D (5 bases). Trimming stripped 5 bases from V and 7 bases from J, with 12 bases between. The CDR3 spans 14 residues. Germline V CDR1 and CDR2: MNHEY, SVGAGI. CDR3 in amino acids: CASSPDRLNSPLHF. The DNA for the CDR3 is TGTGCCAGCAGTCCCGACAGACTGAATTCACCCCTCCACTTT.

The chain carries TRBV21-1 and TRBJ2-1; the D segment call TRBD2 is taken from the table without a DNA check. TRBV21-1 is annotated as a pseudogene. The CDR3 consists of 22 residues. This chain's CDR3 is CASSKIFPPRREGRIPYNEQFF. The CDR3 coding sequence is TGTGCCAGCAGCAAGATCTTCCCCCCCCGGCGGGAGGGCCGGATCCCCTACAATGAGCAGTTCTTC.

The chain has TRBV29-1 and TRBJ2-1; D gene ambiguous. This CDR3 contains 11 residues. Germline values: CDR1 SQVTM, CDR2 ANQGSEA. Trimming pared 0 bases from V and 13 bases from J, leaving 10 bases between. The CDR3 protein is CSVEEAGHQFF. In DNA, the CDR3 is TGCAGCGTTGAAGAGGCAGGCCATCAGTTCTTC.

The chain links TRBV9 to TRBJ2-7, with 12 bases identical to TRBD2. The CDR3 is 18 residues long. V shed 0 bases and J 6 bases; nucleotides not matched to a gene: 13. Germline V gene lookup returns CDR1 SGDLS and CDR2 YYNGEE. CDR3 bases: TGTGCCAGCAGCGTAGGGTCTAGCGGGAGGGGTCTCCTGTTCGAGCAGTACTTC. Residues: CASSVGSSGRGLLFEQYF.

The CDR3 loop reads CASTRLAGGETQYF. The CDR3 nucleotides are TGTGCCAGCACTAGGCTAGCGGGAGGAGAGACCCAGTACTTC. The chain employs TRBV6-5 and TRBJ2-5; 11 bases agree with TRBD2. V was pared by 7 bases and J by 4 bases, with 5 bases of the junction left unmatched. The length of the CDR3 is 14 residues. The germline CDR1 and CDR2 sequences are MNHEY and SVGAGI.

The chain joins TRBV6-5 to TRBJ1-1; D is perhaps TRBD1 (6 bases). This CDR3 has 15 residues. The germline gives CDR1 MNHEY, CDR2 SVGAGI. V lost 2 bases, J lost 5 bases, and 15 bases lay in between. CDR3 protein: CASSYEGGSSTEAFF. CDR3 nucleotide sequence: TGTGCCAGCAGTTACGAGGGGGGCTCAAGTACTGAAGCTTTCTTT.

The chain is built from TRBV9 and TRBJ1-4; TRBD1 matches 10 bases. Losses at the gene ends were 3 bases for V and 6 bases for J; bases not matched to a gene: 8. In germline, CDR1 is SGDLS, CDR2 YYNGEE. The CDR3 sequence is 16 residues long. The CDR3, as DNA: TGTGCCAGCAGCGCCTCCCTTGGGACAGGGGATGAAAAACTGTTTTTT. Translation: CASSASLGTGDEKLFF.

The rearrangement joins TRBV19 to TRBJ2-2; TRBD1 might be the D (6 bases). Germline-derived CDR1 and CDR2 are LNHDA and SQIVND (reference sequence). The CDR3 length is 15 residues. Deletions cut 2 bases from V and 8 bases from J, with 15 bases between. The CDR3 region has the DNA TGTGCCAGTAGTATAAACAGGGCGGAAGGTGGGGAGCTGTTTTTT. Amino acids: CASSINRAEGGELFF.

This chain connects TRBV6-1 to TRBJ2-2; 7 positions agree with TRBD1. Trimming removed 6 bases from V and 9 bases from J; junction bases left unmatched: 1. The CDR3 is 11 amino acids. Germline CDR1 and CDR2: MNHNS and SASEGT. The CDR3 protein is CASRTGRELFF. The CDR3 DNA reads TGTGCCAGCAGGACAGGGCGGGAGCTGTTTTTT.

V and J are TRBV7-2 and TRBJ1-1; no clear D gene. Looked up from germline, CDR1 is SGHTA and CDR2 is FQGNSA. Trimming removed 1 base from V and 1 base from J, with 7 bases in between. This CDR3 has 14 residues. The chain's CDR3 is CASSLGSQNTEAFF. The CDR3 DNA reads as TGTGCCAGCAGCTTAGGATCTCAGAACACTGAAGCTTTCTTT.

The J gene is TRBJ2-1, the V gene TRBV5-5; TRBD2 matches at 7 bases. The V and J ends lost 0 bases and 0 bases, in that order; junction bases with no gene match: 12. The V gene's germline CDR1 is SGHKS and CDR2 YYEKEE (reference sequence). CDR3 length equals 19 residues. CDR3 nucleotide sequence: TGTGCCAGCAGCTTGGTCCCAAGCGGGGCCACTGACTCCTACAATGAGCAGTTCTTC. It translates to CASSLVPSGATDSYNEQFF.

CDR3 residues: CASSLDRGRDTQYF. Written as DNA, the CDR3 is TGCGCCAGCAGCTTGGACAGGGGGAGAGATACGCAGTATTTT. The genes are TRBV5-1 and TRBJ2-3; TRBD1 matches 8 bases. CDR3 size: 14 residues. V gave up 0 bases and J gave up 5 bases; unmatched junction bases: 2. Per the germline V gene, CDR1 is SGHRS and CDR2 is YFSETQ.

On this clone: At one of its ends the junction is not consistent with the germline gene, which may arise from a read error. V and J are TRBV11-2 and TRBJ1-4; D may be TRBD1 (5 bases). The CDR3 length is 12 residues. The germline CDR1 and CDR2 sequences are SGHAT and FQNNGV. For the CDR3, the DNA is TGTGCCAGCAGCGCTAACCGGGACGCAGTTTCCTTC. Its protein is CASSANRDAVSF.

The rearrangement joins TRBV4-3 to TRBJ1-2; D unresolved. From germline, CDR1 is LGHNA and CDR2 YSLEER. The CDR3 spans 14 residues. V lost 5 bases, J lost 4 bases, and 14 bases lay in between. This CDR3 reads CASSTRGFSYGYTF. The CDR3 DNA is TGCGCCAGCAGCACACGGGGTTTCAGCTATGGCTACACCTTC.

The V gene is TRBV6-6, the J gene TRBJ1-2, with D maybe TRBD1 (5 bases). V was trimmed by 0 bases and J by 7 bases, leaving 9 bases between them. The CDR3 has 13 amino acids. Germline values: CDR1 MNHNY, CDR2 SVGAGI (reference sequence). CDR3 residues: CASSYSLGTGYTF. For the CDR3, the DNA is TGTGCCAGCAGTTACTCATTGGGGACTGGCTACACCTTC.

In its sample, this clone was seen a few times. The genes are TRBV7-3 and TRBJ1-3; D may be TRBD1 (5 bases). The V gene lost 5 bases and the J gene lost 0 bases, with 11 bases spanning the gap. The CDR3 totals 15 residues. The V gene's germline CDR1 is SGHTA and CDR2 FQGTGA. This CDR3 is CASSRDRASGNTIYF. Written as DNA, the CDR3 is TGTGCCAGCAGCCGAGACAGAGCCTCTGGAAACACCATATATTTT.

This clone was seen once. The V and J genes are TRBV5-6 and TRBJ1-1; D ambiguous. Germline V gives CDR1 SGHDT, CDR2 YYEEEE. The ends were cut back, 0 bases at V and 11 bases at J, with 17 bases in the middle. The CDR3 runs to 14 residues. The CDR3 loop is CASSLVGGQAVAFF. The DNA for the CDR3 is TGTGCCAGCAGCTTGGTGGGAGGGCAGGCCGTGGCTTTCTTT.

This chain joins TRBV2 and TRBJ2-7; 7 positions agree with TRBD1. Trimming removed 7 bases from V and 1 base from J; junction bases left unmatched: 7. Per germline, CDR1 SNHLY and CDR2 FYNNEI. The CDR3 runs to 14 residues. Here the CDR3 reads CASKEQGSSYEQYF. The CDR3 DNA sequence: TGTGCCAGCAAAGAACAGGGGTCTTCCTACGAGCAGTACTTC.

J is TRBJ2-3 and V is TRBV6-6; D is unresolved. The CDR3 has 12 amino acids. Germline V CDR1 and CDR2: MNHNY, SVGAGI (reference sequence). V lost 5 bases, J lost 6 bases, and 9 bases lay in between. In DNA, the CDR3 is TGTGCCAGCAGTGCCACATCGGATACGCAGTATTTT. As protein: CASSATSDTQYF.

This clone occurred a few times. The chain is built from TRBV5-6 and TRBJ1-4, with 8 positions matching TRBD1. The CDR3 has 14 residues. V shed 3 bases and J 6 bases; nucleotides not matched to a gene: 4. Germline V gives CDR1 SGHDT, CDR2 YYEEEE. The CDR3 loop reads CASSWTGRDEKLFF. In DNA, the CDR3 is TGTGCCAGCAGCTGGACAGGGCGGGATGAAAAACTGTTTTTT.

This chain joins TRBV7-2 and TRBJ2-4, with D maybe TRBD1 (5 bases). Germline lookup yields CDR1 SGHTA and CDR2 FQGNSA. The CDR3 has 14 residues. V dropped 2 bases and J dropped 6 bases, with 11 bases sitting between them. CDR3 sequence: CASSLSDTLNIQYF. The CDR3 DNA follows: TGTGCCAGCAGCTTATCGGACACCCTAAACATTCAGTACTTC.

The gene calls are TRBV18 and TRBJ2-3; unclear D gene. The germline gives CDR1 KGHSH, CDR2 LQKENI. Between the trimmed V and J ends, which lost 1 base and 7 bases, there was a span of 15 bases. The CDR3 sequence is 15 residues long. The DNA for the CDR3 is TGTGCCAGCTCACCACGAACCGGTAGAGATAATACGCAGTATTTT. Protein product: CASSPRTGRDNTQYF.

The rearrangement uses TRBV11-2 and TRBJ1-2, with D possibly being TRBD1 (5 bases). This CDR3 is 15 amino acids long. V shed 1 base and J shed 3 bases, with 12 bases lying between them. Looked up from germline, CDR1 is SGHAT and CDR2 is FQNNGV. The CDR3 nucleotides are TGTGCCAGCAGCTTAGTATCCCAGGGCGACTATGGCTACACCTTC. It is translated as CASSLVSQGDYGYTF. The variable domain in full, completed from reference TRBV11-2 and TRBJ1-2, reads EAGVAQSPRYKIIEKRQSVAFWCNPISGHATLYWYQQILGQGPKLLIQFQNNGVVDDSQLPKDRFSAERLKGVDSTLKIQPAKLEDSAVYLCASSLVSQGDYGYTFGSGTRLTVV.

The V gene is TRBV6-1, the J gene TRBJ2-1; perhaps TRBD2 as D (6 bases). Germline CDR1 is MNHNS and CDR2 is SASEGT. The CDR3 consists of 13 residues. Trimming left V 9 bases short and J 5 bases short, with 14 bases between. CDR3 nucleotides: TGTGCCAGGGGGGGACTTCGGGACAATGAGCAGTTCTTC. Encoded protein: CARGGLRDNEQFF.

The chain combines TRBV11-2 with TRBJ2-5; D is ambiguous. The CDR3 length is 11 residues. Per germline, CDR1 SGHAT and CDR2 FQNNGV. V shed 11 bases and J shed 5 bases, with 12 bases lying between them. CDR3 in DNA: TGTGCCGTTGTTCAAGGCGAGACCCAGTACTTC. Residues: CAVVQGETQYF. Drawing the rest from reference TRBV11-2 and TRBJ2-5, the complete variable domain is EAGVAQSPRYKIIEKRQSVAFWCNPISGHATLYWYQQILGQGPKLLIQFQNNGVVDDSQLPKDRFSAERLKGVDSTLKIQPAKLEDSAVYLCAVVQGETQYFGPGTRLLVL.

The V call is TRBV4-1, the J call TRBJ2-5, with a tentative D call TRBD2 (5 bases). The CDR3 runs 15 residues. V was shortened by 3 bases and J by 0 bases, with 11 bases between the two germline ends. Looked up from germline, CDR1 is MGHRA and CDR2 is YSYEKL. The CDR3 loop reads CASSHSPGNQETQYF. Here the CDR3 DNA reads TGCGCCAGCAGCCATTCTCCCGGGAACCAAGAGACCCAGTACTTC.

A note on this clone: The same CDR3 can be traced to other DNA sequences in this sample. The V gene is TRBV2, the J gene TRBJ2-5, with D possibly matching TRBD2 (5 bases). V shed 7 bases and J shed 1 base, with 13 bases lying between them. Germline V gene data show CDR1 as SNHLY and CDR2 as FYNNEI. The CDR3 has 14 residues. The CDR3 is CASKLVATQETQYF. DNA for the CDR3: TGTGCCAGCAAATTAGTAGCGACCCAAGAGACCCAGTACTTC.

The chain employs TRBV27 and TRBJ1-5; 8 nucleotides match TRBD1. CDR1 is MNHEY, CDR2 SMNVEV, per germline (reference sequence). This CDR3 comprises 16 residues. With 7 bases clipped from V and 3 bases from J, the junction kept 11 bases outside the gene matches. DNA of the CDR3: TGTGCCAGCACCCGCCAAGGGACAGGCCACAATCAGCCCCAGCATTTT. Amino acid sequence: CASTRQGTGHNQPQHF.

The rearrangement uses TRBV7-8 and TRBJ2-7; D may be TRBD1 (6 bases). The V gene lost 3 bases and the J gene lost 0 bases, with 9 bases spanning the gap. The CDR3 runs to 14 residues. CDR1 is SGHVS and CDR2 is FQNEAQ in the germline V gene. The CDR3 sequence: CASSLDSFSYEQYF. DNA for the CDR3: TGTGCCAGCAGCTTGGACAGCTTCTCCTACGAGCAGTACTTC.